This T cell receptor (beta chain) emerged from a study of T cells in Graves' hyperthyroidism and ophthalmopathy (dated by TCRdb to between 2018 and 2020). Notes on the research overall: Peripheral blood was collected at initial diagnosis, before any treatment. After blood sampling, hyperthyroidism patients were treated with methimazole at a starting dose of 30 mg daily, and ophthalmopathy patients were treated with high-dose intravenous methylprednisolone. An independent validation cohort of around 19 hyperthyroidism patients and about 16 patients who later progressed to ophthalmopathy tested prospective prediction of ophthalmopathy. To identify TCR V-J signatures that set the groups apart, the researchers used a discovery cohort of 95 to 100 patients, made up of 40 to 45 with Graves' ophthalmopathy and 57 with stable Graves' hyperthyroidism. The 90 or so discovery patients were randomly split 7:3 into training and test sets. According to the paper, TCR Vbeta CDR3 sequencing was carried out on approximately 140 peripheral blood samples, which came from approximately 43 ophthalmopathy, approximately 72 hyperthyroidism and around 17 progressor patients. In about 6 Graves' hyperthyroidism patients, the study also compared T-cell repertoires from thyroid tissue with T-cell repertoires from blood.

Broader findings and caveats from the paper: No statistical method was used to set the sample size in advance, and investigators knew the group allocation. Most expanded thyroid clonotypes (frequency above 0.001) were also detected in blood, a finding suggesting that blood repertoires may reflect thyroid immune responses. In cross-validation, a model built on a 13 V-J signature told ophthalmopathy apart from stable hyperthyroidism with 87.88% sensitivity and about 81% specificity, and in testing the same model reached 80%/75%. In validation, the model predicted progression to ophthalmopathy with 55% to 71% sensitivity and roughly 75% specificity, a median of 6.5 months before onset.

Hyperthyroidism patients were aged 18 to 65 years and newly diagnosed, with disease duration of less than 2 months. Any patient with an uncontrolled infection, another autoimmune disease, pregnancy or lactation was excluded. Diagnoses relied on clinical symptoms, serum thyroxine and TRAb, thyroid ultrasound and orbital computed tomography. Blood from progressor patients was collected at the time of first diagnosis with hyperthyroidism, before any ophthalmopathy symptoms had appeared. PBMCs were separated from around 9.1 ml of fresh peripheral blood using Ficoll-Paque density gradient centrifugation. Progressor patients were first diagnosed with Graves' hyperthyroidism and then developed ophthalmopathy during follow-up. Trizol reagent was used to extract total RNA, and RNA quality was then checked on an Agilent 2100 Bioanalyzer. TCR beta CDR3 regions were amplified from RNA transcripts. For the first round of RT-PCR on the TCR CDR3, the HTBI primer set was used together with the Qiagen OneStep RT-PCR kit. The libraries were constructed in a second round of multiplex PCR and then size-selected and purified. Paired-end sequencing of the libraries was performed with 100 bp reads on an Illumina HiSeq2000. The authors' analysis ran thus. SOAPnuke was used to process the raw data, with reads discarded if the reads contained adapters or uncalled bases, had a mean Phred below 15, or lacked an exact constant-primer or identifier match. High-quality paired reads were merged with COPE v1.2.5, and unique nucleotide sequences were defined as clonotypes. Clonotypes were aligned to IMGT TRBV, TRBD and TRBJ reference segments using MiTCR v1.1. Only V-J combinations with frequency above 0.0001, covering about 99% of repertoires, were analysed. The TCS score was defined as the ratio of F50 (clonal expansion) to E x V (chaos), calculated using BLOSUM62-based TCRdist between CDR3 peptides within each V-J. Welch's t-statistics and random forest reduced approximately 520 V-J features to 13, which were used in a naive Bayes classifier (R e1071). Using fastp trimming at Q25 and MiXCR clonotype assembly, TCRdb reanalyzed the public sequencing data and kept in-frame beta chains. Entries that share a CDR3 protein sequence are merged under the most common genes and DNA. The V and J calls were not made by the authors but by TCRdb's processing. This sample lists some 380,000 distinct CDR3 sequences; 13% were detected once. Jointly, the top ten make up around 21% of the sample.

The CDR3 numbers 15 residues from cysteine through phenylalanine. The sequence is cut down to CDR3 DNA, 45 bases in frame from base 1. V is pared back by 2 bases and J by 9 bases, with 16 bases lying between the germline termini. This clonotype has just a few counts. This clone's antigen is unknown. No much larger clonotype is one base removed from it; base qualities were not supplied. Recombination joined TRBV12-3 or TRBV12-4 with TRBJ2-2; the D gene is possibly TRBD1 or TRBD2, with 5 bases matching each. Specimen: blood. This clonotype was obtained from a man younger than 40 with Graves' hyperthyroidism that later progressed to Graves' ophthalmopathy. CDR3 protein: CASSLRQGVFWELFF. The DNA reads TGTGCCAGCAGTTTAAGGCAGGGAGTTTTTTGGGAGCTGTTTTTT.